The rows below give T cell receptor beta chains drawn from one sample of a study of STAT5B mutations in CD4+ large granular lymphocyte leukemia. This table comes from immunoSEQ multiplex PCR, and its TCRdb copy is limited to in-frame clones, with some not included. The table lists 30,000 to 40,000 clones, roughly 65% of them singletons, with under 3.5% in the top ten. Sequenced: CD4+ T cells from blood buffy coats. These receptors were obtained from a human donor in good health. Each CDR3 is given with its conserved first and last residue. A D gene is named only where the DNA matches it firmly. Some rows mark clone size as missing; the rest say once, few, many or name a class of expanded clone.

v_gene	abundance	d_gene	j_gene	CDR3nt	CDR3aa
TRBV5-4	few	TRBD1	TRBJ1-6	TGTGCCAGCAGCTTGGAACAGGGGTATAATTCACCCCTCCACTTT	CASSLEQGYNSPLHF
TRBV7-9	NA	TRBD1	TRBJ1-3	TGTGCCAGCAGCGGTAACAGGGGTCGAAACACCATATATTTT	CASSGNRGRNTIYF
TRBV29-1	NA	TRBD2	TRBJ2-7	TGCAGCGCCGGACTAGCGGGGGACCGGCAGTACTTC	CSAGLAGDRQYF
TRBV5-4	NA	NA	TRBJ2-7	TGTGCCAGCAGTCCTAGGGGGGGCAAATCCTACGAGCAGTACTTC	CASSPRGGKSYEQYF
TRBV5-6	NA	NA	TRBJ2-3	TGTGCCAGCAGCTTGACAGGTGCCCGTACGCAGTATTTT	CASSLTGARTQYF
TRBV28	NA	NA	TRBJ1-5	TGTGCCAGCAGTATTGGACAGAGGAATCAGCCCCAGCATTTT	CASSIGQRNQPQHF
TRBV9	NA	TRBD1	TRBJ1-2	TGTGCCAGCAGCTCGAGCGGGACAGAACTTAACTATGGCTACACCTTC	CASSSSGTELNYGYTF
TRBV6-6	few	NA	TRBJ2-7	TGTGCCAGCAGGGGAGGGGGATACGAGCAGTACTTC	CASRGGGYEQYF
TRBV15	NA	TRBD1	TRBJ2-2	TGTGCCACCAGCAGCTCGAGGGGGCGATTCACCGGGGAGCTGTTTTTT	CATSSSRGRFTGELFF
TRBV5-5	NA	TRBD1	TRBJ1-2	TGTGCCAGCAGCGGCGTACAGGGGGGATATGGCTACACCTTC	CASSGVQGGYGYTF
TRBV5-6	NA	TRBD1	TRBJ2-7	TGTGCCAGCAGCTCCAGGGGGCTCACCTACGAGCAGTACTTC	CASSSRGLTYEQYF
TRBV11-2	NA	NA	TRBJ2-7	TGTGCCAGCAGCCTTACGAGGGCGGGGTCCCACGAGCAGTACTTC	CASSLTRAGSHEQYF
TRBV6-1	NA	NA	TRBJ1-1	TGTGCCAGCAGTGGATGGGGAGAAGGGACTGAAGCTTTCTTT	CASSGWGEGTEAFF
TRBV5-4	NA	TRBD1	TRBJ2-3	TGTGCCAGCAGCGCCCGGACAGGGAAGACAGATACGCAGTATTTT	CASSARTGKTDTQYF
TRBV25-1	NA	NA	TRBJ2-5	TGTGCCAGCAGACGGGGCCTGCTCCAAGAGACCCAGTACTTC	CASRRGLLQETQYF
TRBV19	NA	TRBD2	TRBJ2-5	TGTGCCAGTAGTCTTCTCGCGGGGGGGCAAGAGACCCAGTACTTC	CASSLLAGGQETQYF
TRBV6-5	NA	TRBD1	TRBJ1-2	TGTGCCAGCACAAACCCGGGACAGGGGGCGGGTGGCTACACCTTC	CASTNPGQGAGGYTF
TRBV2	NA	NA	TRBJ1-2	TGTGCCAGCAGTCTAGATCAGGGTGGCTACACCTTC	CASSLDQGGYTF
TRBV7-9	NA	NA	TRBJ1-6	TGTGCCAGCAGCTTACGGACAGATAATTCACCCCTCCACTTT	CASSLRTDNSPLHF
TRBV27	few	TRBD1	TRBJ1-1	TGTGCCAGCAGTCCAACCCCCTCTCCGGGACAGAGGAACACTGAAGCTTTCTTT	CASSPTPSPGQRNTEAFF
TRBV19	NA	NA	TRBJ1-6	TGTGCCAGTAGTATAGTTGGATATAATTCACCCCTCCACTTT	CASSIVGYNSPLHF
TRBV5-6	NA	NA	TRBJ2-3	TGTGCCAGCAGCTTGTCGGGATTAGATACGCAGTATTTT	CASSLSGLDTQYF
TRBV15	NA	NA	TRBJ2-5	TGTGCCACCAGCGCCCTCGGGGCACAGGGTTGGGAGACCCAGTACTTC	CATSALGAQGWETQYF
TRBV25-1	NA	NA	TRBJ1-1	TGTGCCAGCAGTGAATTAGGGGAGAGCACTGAAGCTTTCTTT	CASSELGESTEAFF
TRBV5-1	NA	NA	TRBJ2-1	TGCGCCAGCAGCTTAAGACAGGTGAGCTACAATGAGCAGTTCTTC	CASSLRQVSYNEQFF
TRBV6-6	NA	NA	TRBJ1-1	TGTGCCAGCAGTCACCAGACAGGTTCGAACACTGAAGCTTTCTTT	CASSHQTGSNTEAFF
TRBV23-1	NA	NA	TRBJ2-2	TGCGCCAGCAGTCATCCCTTTACCTACACCGGGGAGCTGTTTTTT	CASSHPFTYTGELFF
TRBV15	NA	TRBD1	TRBJ2-7	TGTGCCACCAGCGACCCGGGACAGAGAAAGCAGTACTTC	CATSDPGQRKQYF
TRBV7-2	NA	NA	TRBJ2-7	TGTGCCAGCAGCACCACTAGAGTTTCCTACGAGCAGTACTTC	CASSTTRVSYEQYF
TRBV7-6	NA	NA	TRBJ2-1	TGTGCCAGCAGCTTAGCGGCCGGGGGAGGCTACAATGAGCAGTTCTTC	CASSLAAGGGYNEQFF
TRBV29-1	NA	NA	TRBJ1-2	TGCAGCGTTGTTTCTAACTATGGCTACACCTTC	CSVVSNYGYTF
TRBV6-5	NA	NA	TRBJ1-3	TGTGCCAGCAGTTACTCCCGCCCGTCGGCCGGAAACACCATATATTTT	CASSYSRPSAGNTIYF
TRBV29-1	NA	NA	TRBJ1-2	TGCAGCGTTGAGAGGGCAGGGGCCCCCTATGGCTACACCTTC	CSVERAGAPYGYTF
TRBV7-2	NA	NA	TRBJ2-7	TGTGCCAGCAGCATGACGGATTTCTCCTATGACGAGCAGTACTTC	CASSMTDFSYDEQYF
TRBV7-9	few	TRBD2	TRBJ2-1	TGTGCCAGCAGCTTATCCCTAGCGGGGGCTAGAGCCTACAATGAGCAGTTCTTC	CASSLSLAGARAYNEQFF
TRBV28	NA	NA	TRBJ1-4	TGTGCCAGCACCCTACCTCGATCAAATGAAAAACTGTTTTTT	CASTLPRSNEKLFF
TRBV6-1	NA	NA	TRBJ1-5	TGTGCCAGCAGTGAAGCCCGACGAATGAGGCGGGATCGGCCCCAGCATTTT	CASSEARRMRRDRPQHF
TRBV19	NA	TRBD1	TRBJ1-5	TGTGCCAGTAGCCACAGGGGGCGTAATCAGCCCCAGCATTTT	CASSHRGRNQPQHF
TRBV7-9	NA	TRBD1	TRBJ2-3	TGTGCGGGGGCAGGGGGCGCAGATACGCAGTATTTT	CAGAGGADTQYF
TRBV6-5	NA	NA	TRBJ2-6	TGTGCCAGCAGTTATGTGACGGTCTCTGGGGCCAACGTCCTGACTTTC	CASSYVTVSGANVLTF
TRBV6-5	NA	NA	TRBJ1-6	TGTGCCAGCAGTTACGCCGGGTCCCTCCACTTT	CASSYAGSLHF
TRBV15	few	NA	TRBJ2-5	TGTGCCACCAGCGCCCGACTTCAAGAGACCCAGTACTTC	CATSARLQETQYF
TRBV27	NA	TRBD1	TRBJ2-7	TGTGCCAGCAGCCAAACAACAGGGGCCTACGAGCAGTACTTC	CASSQTTGAYEQYF
TRBV7-8	NA	NA	TRBJ1-1	TGTGCCAGCAGCCTCGCGCTGGGGAACACTGAAGCTTTCTTT	CASSLALGNTEAFF
TRBV6-6	NA	NA	TRBJ2-1	TGTGCCAGCAGTTACTTGGGGGCGGTGGGTGAGCAGTTCTTC	CASSYLGAVGEQFF
TRBV18	few	NA	TRBJ1-1	TGTGCCAGCTCACCCCGGGAGAGTGAAGCTTTCTTT	CASSPRESEAFF
TRBV5-1	NA	NA	TRBJ2-2	TGCGCCAGCAGTGGCAGGGTCACCGGGGAGCTGTTTTTT	CASSGRVTGELFF
TRBV14	NA	NA	TRBJ1-5	TGTGCCAGCAGCCCTGACAGGTTTCAGCCCCAGCATTTT	CASSPDRFQPQHF
TRBV7-9	few	NA	TRBJ2-1	TGTGCCTACGGGGGTCTCACCTACAATGAGCAGTTCTTC	CAYGGLTYNEQFF
TRBV5-4	NA	TRBD1	TRBJ1-1	TGTGCCAGCACCCAGACAGGGGGCACTGAAGCTTTCTTT	CASTQTGGTEAFF
TRBV27	NA	TRBD1	TRBJ2-7	TGTGCCAGCAGTCCGTGGACAGGGGGAGAGCAGTACTTC	CASSPWTGGEQYF
TRBV5-1	NA	NA	TRBJ2-5	TGCGCCAGCAGCTTGGTGGTGGGGGGGCCTGAGACCCAGTACTTC	CASSLVVGGPETQYF
TRBV30	NA	NA	TRBJ2-4	TGTGCCTGGAGTGTCTCAGGGTGGAAAAACATTCAGTACTTC	CAWSVSGWKNIQYF
TRBV1	NA	NA	TRBJ1-2	TGCACCAGCAGCCAAGAGGAACAGAAATTCTATGGCTACACCTTC	CTSSQEEQKFYGYTF
TRBV7-6	NA	TRBD2	TRBJ2-3	TGTGCCAGCAGCTTAACCGAGATTCCGGGACTAGCGGGGGGGCTGGGTACGCAGTATTTT	CASSLTEIPGLAGGLGTQYF
TRBV4-2	NA	NA	TRBJ1-3	TGTGCCAGCAGCCAAGAGTGGCAATCTGGAAACACCATATATTTT	CASSQEWQSGNTIYF
TRBV5-4	NA	TRBD2	TRBJ2-3	TGTGCCAGCAGCTTGACTAGCGGGGATACGCAGTATTTT	CASSLTSGDTQYF
TRBV5-1	NA	TRBD1	TRBJ2-7	TGCGCCAGCAGCCCAAACGTCCAGGGGGCATACGAGCAGTACTTC	CASSPNVQGAYEQYF
TRBV19	few	NA	TRBJ1-6	TGTGCCAGTAGTGAGGGGTACTATAATTCACCCCTCCACTTT	CASSEGYYNSPLHF
TRBV18	NA	TRBD1	TRBJ2-7	TGTGCCAGCTCACCCGGACAGGGACAGTCCTACGAGCAGTACTTC	CASSPGQGQSYEQYF